This T cell receptor beta chain was found in a study of T cells in Graves' hyperthyroidism and ophthalmopathy. V lost 5 bases, J lost 6 bases, and 3 bases stayed unmatched. This CDR3 spans 15 amino acids. The investigators amplified TCR beta CDR3 regions from RNA transcripts. With the HTBI primer set, the TCR CDR3 went through a first round of RT-PCR. Each CDR3 protein gets one entry after TCRdb re-called the multiplex PCR reads with MiXCR. This table has a few hundred thousand distinct CDR3 sequences, more than 12% appearing once. Many counts were recorded for this clonotype. Its target is not known. Study-wide findings and caveats: Peripheral blood also featured most of the thyroid clonotypes expanded above 0.001.

The study enrolled patients aged 18 to 65 with newly diagnosed hyperthyroidism of under 2 months' duration. Fresh peripheral blood, 7.5 to 10 ml, was the source of the PBMCs. The specimen sequenced was blood. The chain carries TRBV12-3 or TRBV12-4 and TRBJ2-1; 14 bases map to TRBD2. This TCR was sampled from a woman in her 40s with Graves' hyperthyroidism that later progressed to Graves' ophthalmopathy. The CDR3 DNA follows: TGTGCCAGCAGTAGGGGACTAGCGGGAGTCAATGAGCAGTTCTTC. Amino acid sequence: CASSRGLAGVNEQFF.